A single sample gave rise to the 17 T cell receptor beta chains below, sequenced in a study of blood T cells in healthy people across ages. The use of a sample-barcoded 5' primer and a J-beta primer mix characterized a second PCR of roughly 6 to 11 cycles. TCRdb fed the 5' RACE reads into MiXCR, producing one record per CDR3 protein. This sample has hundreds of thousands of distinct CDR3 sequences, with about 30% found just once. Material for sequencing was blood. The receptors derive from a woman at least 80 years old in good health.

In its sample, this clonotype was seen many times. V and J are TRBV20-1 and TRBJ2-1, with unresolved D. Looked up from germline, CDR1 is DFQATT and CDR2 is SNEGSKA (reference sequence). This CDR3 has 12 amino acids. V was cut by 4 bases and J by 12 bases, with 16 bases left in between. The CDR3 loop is CSANRQDSVQFF. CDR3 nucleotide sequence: TGCAGTGCTAACCGGCAGGATTCGGTGCAGTTCTTC.

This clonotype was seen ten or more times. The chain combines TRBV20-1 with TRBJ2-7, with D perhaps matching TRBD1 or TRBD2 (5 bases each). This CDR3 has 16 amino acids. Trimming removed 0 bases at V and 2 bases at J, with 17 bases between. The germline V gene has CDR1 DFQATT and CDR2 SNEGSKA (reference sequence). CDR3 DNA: TGCAGTGCTAGAGATCAAGGTCAGGGAGAAGCCTACGAGCAGTACTTC. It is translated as CSARDQGQGEAYEQYF.

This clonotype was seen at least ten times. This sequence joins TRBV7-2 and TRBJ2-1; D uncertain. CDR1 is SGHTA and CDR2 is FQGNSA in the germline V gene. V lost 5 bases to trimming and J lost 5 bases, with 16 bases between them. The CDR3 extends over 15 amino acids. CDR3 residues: CASSLEAAEHNEQFF. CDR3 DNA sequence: TGTGCCAGCAGCCTCGAGGCGGCAGAGCACAATGAGCAGTTCTTC.

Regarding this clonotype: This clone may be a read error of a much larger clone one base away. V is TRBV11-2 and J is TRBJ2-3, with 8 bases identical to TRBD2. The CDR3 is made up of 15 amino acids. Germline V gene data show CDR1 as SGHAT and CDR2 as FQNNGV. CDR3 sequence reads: CAGSFSAGGTDTQYF. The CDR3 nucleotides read TGTGCCGGCAGCTTTTCAGCGGGGGGCACAGATACGCAGTATTTT.

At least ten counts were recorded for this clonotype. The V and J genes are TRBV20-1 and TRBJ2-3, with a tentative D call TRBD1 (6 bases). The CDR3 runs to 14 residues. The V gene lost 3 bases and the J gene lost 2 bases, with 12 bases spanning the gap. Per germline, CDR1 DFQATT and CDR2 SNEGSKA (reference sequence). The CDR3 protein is CSASPGVATDTQYF. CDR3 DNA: TGCAGTGCTAGCCCAGGGGTGGCCACAGATACGCAGTATTTT.

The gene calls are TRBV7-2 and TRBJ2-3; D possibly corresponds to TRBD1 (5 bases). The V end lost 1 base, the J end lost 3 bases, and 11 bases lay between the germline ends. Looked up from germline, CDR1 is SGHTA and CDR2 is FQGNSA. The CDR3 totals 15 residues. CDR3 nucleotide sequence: TGTGCCAGCAGCTTAGGTCCAGGGATGACAGATACGCAGTATTTT. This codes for CASSLGPGMTDTQYF. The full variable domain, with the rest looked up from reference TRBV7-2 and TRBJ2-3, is GAGVSQSPSNKVTEKGKDVELRCDPISGHTALYWYRQSLGQGLEFLIYFQGNSAPDKSGLPSDRFSAERTGGSVSTLTIQRTQQEDSAVYLCASSLGPGMTDTQYFGPGTRLTVL.

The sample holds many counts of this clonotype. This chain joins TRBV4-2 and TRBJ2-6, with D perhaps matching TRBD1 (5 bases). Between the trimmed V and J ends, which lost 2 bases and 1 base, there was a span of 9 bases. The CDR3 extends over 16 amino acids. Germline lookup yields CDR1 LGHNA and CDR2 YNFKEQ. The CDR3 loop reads CASSQPTVSGANVLTF. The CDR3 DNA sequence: TGTGCCAGCAGCCAACCGACAGTATCTGGGGCCAACGTCCTGACTTTC.

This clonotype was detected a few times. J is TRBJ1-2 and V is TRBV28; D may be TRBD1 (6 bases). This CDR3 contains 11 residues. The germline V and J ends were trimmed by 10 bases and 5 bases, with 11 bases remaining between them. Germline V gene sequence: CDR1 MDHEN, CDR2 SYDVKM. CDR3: CATTDRYGYTF. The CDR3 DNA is TGTGCCACCACGGACAGATATGGCTACACCTTC.

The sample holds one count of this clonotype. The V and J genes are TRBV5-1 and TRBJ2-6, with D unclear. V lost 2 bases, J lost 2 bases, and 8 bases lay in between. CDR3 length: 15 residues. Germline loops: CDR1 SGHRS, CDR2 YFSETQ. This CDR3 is CASSFSLTGANVLTF. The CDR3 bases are TGCGCCAGCAGCTTCAGTCTCACTGGGGCCAACGTCCTGACTTTC.

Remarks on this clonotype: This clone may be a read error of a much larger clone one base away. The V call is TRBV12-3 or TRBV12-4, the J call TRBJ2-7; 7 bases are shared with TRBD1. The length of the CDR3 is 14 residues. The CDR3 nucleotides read TGTCCCAGCAGTTTTATCCGCCAGGGGGAAGAGCAGTACTTC. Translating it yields CPSSFIRQGEEQYF.

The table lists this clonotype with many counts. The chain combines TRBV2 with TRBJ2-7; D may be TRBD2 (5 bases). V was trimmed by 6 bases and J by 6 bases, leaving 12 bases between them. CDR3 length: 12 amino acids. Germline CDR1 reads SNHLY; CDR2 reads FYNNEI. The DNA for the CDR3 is TGTGCCAGCAGCGTACGTCGGGGCGAGCAGTACTTC. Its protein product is CASSVRRGEQYF.

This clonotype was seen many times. CDR3 nucleotide sequence: TGCAGTGCTACAACAGGGGATCTCCAAGAGACCCAGTACTTC. It is translated as CSATTGDLQETQYF. The chain is built from TRBV20-1 and TRBJ2-5; 7 nucleotides align to TRBD1. This CDR3 comprises 14 residues. The V and J ends lost 4 bases and 1 base, in that order; junction bases with no gene match: 6. Looked up from germline, CDR1 is DFQATT and CDR2 is SNEGSKA (reference sequence).

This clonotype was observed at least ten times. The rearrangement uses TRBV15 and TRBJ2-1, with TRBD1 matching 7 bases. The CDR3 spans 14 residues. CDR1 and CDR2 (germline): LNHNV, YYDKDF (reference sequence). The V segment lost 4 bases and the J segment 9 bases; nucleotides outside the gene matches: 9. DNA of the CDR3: TGTGCCACCAGCATAGGAGGACAGGTTGGTGAGCAGTTCTTC. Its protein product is CATSIGGQVGEQFF.

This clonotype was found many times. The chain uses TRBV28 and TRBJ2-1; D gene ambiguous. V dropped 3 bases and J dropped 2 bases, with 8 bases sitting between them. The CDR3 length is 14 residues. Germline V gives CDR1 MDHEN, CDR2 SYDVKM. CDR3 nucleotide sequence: TGTGCCAGCAGTTTCCGGAGAACCTACAATGAGCAGTTCTTC. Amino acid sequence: CASSFRRTYNEQFF.

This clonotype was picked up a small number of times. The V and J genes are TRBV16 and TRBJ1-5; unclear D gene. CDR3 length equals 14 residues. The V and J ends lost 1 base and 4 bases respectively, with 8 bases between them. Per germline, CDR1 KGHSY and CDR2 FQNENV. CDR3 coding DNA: TGTGCCAGCAGCCAATTGAACCGTAATCAGCCCCAGCATTTT. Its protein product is CASSQLNRNQPQHF.

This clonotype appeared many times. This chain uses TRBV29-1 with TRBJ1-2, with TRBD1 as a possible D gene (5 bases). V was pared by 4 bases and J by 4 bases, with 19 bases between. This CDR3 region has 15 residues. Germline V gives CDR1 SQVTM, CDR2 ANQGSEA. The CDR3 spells CSVVEVRVTGYGYTF. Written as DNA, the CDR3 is TGCAGCGTTGTGGAGGTCAGGGTAACAGGCTATGGCTACACCTTC.

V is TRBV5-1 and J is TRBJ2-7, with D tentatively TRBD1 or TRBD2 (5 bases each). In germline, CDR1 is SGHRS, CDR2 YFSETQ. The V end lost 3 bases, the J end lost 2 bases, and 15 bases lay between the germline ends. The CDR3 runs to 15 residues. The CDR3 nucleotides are TGCGCCAGCAGCTGGGGCTCAGGACTCACCTACGAGCAGTACTTC. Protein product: CASSWGSGLTYEQYF.